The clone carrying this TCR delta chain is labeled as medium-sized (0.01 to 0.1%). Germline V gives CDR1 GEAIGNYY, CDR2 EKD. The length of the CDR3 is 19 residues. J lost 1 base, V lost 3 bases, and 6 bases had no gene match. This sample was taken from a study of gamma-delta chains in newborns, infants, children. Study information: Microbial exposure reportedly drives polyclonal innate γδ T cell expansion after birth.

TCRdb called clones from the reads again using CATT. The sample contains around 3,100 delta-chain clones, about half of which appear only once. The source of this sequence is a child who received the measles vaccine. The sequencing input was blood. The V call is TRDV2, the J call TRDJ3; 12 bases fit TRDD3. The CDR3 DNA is TGTGCCTGTGACTCCGTACTGGGGGATACTTCCTGGGACACCCGACAGATGTTTTTC. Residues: CACDSVLGDTSWDTRQMFF.